A single sample is the source of the 29 T cell receptor beta chains below, sequenced in a study of blood T cell repertoires in COVID-19. The method was immunoSEQ multiplex PCR; TCRdb's version includes in-frame clones alone and lacks a portion of them. Of about 160,000 clones listed, 65% to 90% are singletons. The specimen was peripheral blood. These receptor sequences come from a woman between 40 and 50 years old with COVID-19, enrolled during active disease.

The chain joins TRBV6-2 or TRBV6-3 to TRBJ2-5, with D perhaps matching TRBD2 (5 bases). V lost 2 bases and J lost 7, with 11 bases in between. CDR3 length equals 13 residues. CDR1 is MNHEY and CDR2 is SVGEGT in the germline V gene. CDR3 in DNA: TGTGCCAGCAGTTACGGGCCCGAGGGGACCCAGTACTTC. As protein: CASSYGPEGTQYF.

This CDR3 reads CAISLTGSLGETQYF. The CDR3 nucleotides are TGTGCCATCAGCTTGACAGGTTCTTTGGGAGAGACCCAGTACTTC. The V gene is TRBV10-3, the J gene TRBJ2-5, with TRBD1 as a possible D gene (6 bases). CDR3 length: 15 residues. V dropped 6 bases and J dropped 4 bases, with 18 bases sitting between them. Germline V gene data show CDR1 as ENHRY and CDR2 as SYGVKD.

This chain links TRBV15 with TRBJ2-5, with D uncertain. Germline V gene lookup returns CDR1 LNHNV and CDR2 YYDKDF (reference sequence). The length of the CDR3 is 12 residues. V lost 0 bases to trimming and J lost 9 bases, with 8 bases between them. The CDR3 DNA reads as TGTGCCACCAGCAGAGACCGTCGGGCCCAGTACTTC. This codes for CATSRDRRAQYF. Full variable domain (remainder filled in from reference TRBV15 and TRBJ2-5): DAMVIQNPRYQVTQFGKPVTLSCSQTLNHNVMYWYQQKSSQAPKLLFHYYDKDFNNEADTPDNFQSRRPNTSFCFLDIRSPGLGDTAMYLCATSRDRRAQYFGPGTRLLVL.

The V and J genes are TRBV4-2 and TRBJ2-1; 12 positions match TRBD2. Germline V lookup: CDR1 LGHNA, CDR2 YNFKEQ. J was trimmed by 6 bases and V by 5 bases; bases with no gene match: 8. This CDR3 contains 16 residues. For the CDR3, the DNA is TGTGCCAGCAGCTACGGGGCTAGCGGGGGGGTCAATGAGCAGTTCTTC. It translates to CASSYGASGGVNEQFF.

This clone was picked up one time. The chain links TRBV19 to TRBJ2-1; D is ambiguous. Germline CDR1 is LNHDA and CDR2 is SQIVND (reference sequence). The CDR3 contains 14 residues. Trimming shortened V by 6 bases and J by 4 bases, and 13 bases separated the two germline ends. The CDR3 protein is CASSRPLVYNEQFF. CDR3 DNA sequence: TGTGCCAGTAGCCGCCCTCTAGTGTACAATGAGCAGTTCTTC.

This chain uses TRBV5-1 with TRBJ1-1; possibly TRBD1 for D (5 bases). CDR1 is SGHRS and CDR2 is YFSETQ in the germline V gene. V lost 6 bases, J lost 1 base, and 7 bases lay in between. The CDR3 contains 12 residues. CDR3 loop: CASIGENTEAFF. The CDR3 nucleotides read TGCGCCAGCATAGGGGAGAACACTGAAGCTTTCTTT.

The rearrangement joins TRBV6-2 or TRBV6-3 to TRBJ2-5; D might be TRBD2 (6 bases). V was clipped by 5 bases and J by 5 bases, with 21 bases between them. Germline assignment: CDR1 MNHEY and CDR2 SVGEGT. The CDR3 is made up of 16 amino acids. This chain's CDR3 is CASSPGTWALGETQYF. CDR3 sequence (DNA): TGTGCCAGCAGTCCCGGGACTTGGGCGCTTGGGGAGACCCAGTACTTC.

The CDR3 here is CASNTDRAGNTIYF. Written as DNA, the CDR3 is TGTGCCAGCAACACGGACAGGGCCGGAAACACCATATATTTT. This sequence joins TRBV7-8 and TRBJ1-3, with 8 bases matching TRBD1. The ends lost 7 bases at V and 4 bases at J; junction bases unmatched: 6. The germline V gene has CDR1 SGHVS and CDR2 FQNEAQ. CDR3 length equals 14 residues.

V usage is TRBV29-1 and J usage is TRBJ2-2; D is possibly TRBD2 (5 bases). The V and J ends lost 6 bases and 2 bases respectively, with 10 bases between them. The germline V gene encodes CDR1 SQVTM and CDR2 ANQGSEA. The CDR3 loop spans 13 amino acids. The CDR3 DNA sequence: TGCAGCGTAAGGACTCTTAACACCGGGGAGCTGTTTTTT. Protein product: CSVRTLNTGELFF.

The chain joins TRBV10-3 to TRBJ1-2; 8 bases map to TRBD1. Germline lookup yields CDR1 ENHRY and CDR2 SYGVKD. V shed 3 bases, J shed 6 bases, and the junction held 9 bases outside the gene matches. CDR3 length: 15 residues. CDR3: CAISDRGQVRDGYTF. In nucleotides, the CDR3 is TGTGCCATCAGTGATCGGGGACAGGTGAGGGATGGCTACACCTTC.

CDR3 protein: CASSPLGAREQYV. As DNA, the CDR3 is TGTGCCAGCTCACCACTGGGGGCGCGGGAGCAGTACGTC. This sequence joins TRBV18 and TRBJ2-7; possibly TRBD1 for D (6 bases). Between the trimmed V and J ends, which lost 1 base and 7 bases, there was a span of 11 bases. This CDR3 is built from 13 residues. Looked up from germline, CDR1 is KGHSH and CDR2 is LQKENI.

J is TRBJ2-1 and V is TRBV9, with 9 nucleotides matching TRBD1. The CDR3 sequence is 15 residues long. The germline CDR1 and CDR2 sequences are SGDLS and YYNGEE. V dropped 3 bases and J dropped 4; count of bases not matched to a gene: 5. The CDR3 spells CASSEFGQGYNEQFF. The CDR3 region has the DNA TGTGCCAGCAGCGAATTCGGACAGGGGTACAATGAGCAGTTCTTC.

In this sample, this clone turned up once. The chain combines TRBV6-4 with TRBJ2-1, with 7 bases identical to TRBD2. The ends lost 4 bases at V and 6 bases at J; junction bases unmatched: 3. The germline CDR1 and CDR2 sequences are MRHNA and SNTAGT. The CDR3 sequence is 13 residues long. The CDR3 loop reads CASSGLAGNEQFF. CDR3 nucleotide sequence: TGTGCCAGCAGTGGGTTAGCGGGCAATGAGCAGTTCTTC.

This chain connects TRBV6-1 to TRBJ2-1, with 9 bases fitting TRBD2. With 2 bases clipped from V and 9 bases from J, the junction kept 8 bases outside the gene matches. Germline V gives CDR1 MNHNS, CDR2 SASEGT. The CDR3 spans 15 residues. CDR3 loop: CASSERLAALSEQFF. The CDR3, as DNA: TGTGCCAGCAGTGAAAGACTAGCGGCCCTTAGTGAGCAGTTCTTC.

DNA for the CDR3: TGTGCCAGCTCACCATTCGGGACAAGCGGGACCGGAGAAGAAAAACTGTTTTTT. This encodes CASSPFGTSGTGEEKLFF. The chain combines TRBV18 with TRBJ1-4; TRBD1 might be the D (6 bases). This CDR3 comprises 18 residues. V was trimmed by 2 bases and J by 8 bases, leaving 24 bases between them. Germline CDR1 KGHSH, CDR2 LQKENI.

This clone is a singleton in its sample. This sequence joins TRBV12-3 or TRBV12-4 and TRBJ2-7; 7 bases map to TRBD1. This CDR3 is 12 amino acids long. CDR3 amino acids: CASSPRQGRLRV. CDR3 sequence (DNA): TGTGCCAGCAGCCCTCGACAGGGCCGACTCCGGGTC.

The chain recombines TRBV6-5 with TRBJ1-3; D may be TRBD1 (5 bases). Trimming removed 6 bases from V and 0 bases from J, with 12 bases in between. The V gene's germline CDR1 is MNHEY and CDR2 SVGAGI. CDR3 length: 15 amino acids. CDR3 protein: CASSDTTVSGNTIYF. CDR3 nucleotide sequence: TGTGCCAGCAGCGACACGACAGTCTCTGGAAACACCATATATTTT.

The chain combines TRBV6-5 with TRBJ1-2; TRBD1 matches at 7 bases. Germline V gives CDR1 MNHEY, CDR2 SVGAGI. The CDR3 is made up of 15 amino acids. V gave up 2 bases and J gave up 1 base; unmatched junction bases: 4. The CDR3 loop is CASSYRGLGNYGYTF. In DNA form, the CDR3 reads TGTGCCAGCAGTTACAGGGGGCTGGGTAACTATGGCTACACCTTC.

The gene calls are TRBV21-1 and TRBJ2-7; the table gives TRBD2 as D, unverified against the DNA. TRBV21-1 is a listed pseudogene. The CDR3 runs 14 residues. The chain's CDR3 is CASSRSLAEEGQYF. The CDR3 DNA is TGTGCCAGCAGCAGGTCTCTAGCGGAGGAGGGGCAGTACTTC.

The chain joins TRBV5-1 to TRBJ2-2; 8 bases align to TRBD1. The CDR3 is 17 residues long. V shed 0 bases, J shed 3 bases, and the junction held 7 bases outside the gene matches. Germline V gene lookup returns CDR1 SGHRS and CDR2 YFSETQ. CDR3 amino acids: CASSLDGQGAYTGELFF. CDR3 bases: TGCGCCAGCAGCTTGGATGGACAGGGAGCGTACACCGGGGAGCTGTTTTTT.

In its sample, this clone was seen a few times. V is TRBV7-9 and J is TRBJ1-3; D is uncertain. The CDR3 consists of 17 residues. Trimming left V 1 base short and J 0 bases short, with 13 bases between. CDR1 is SEHNR, CDR2 FQNEAQ, per germline (reference sequence). CDR3 loop: CASSLGGRASSGNTIYF. CDR3 DNA sequence: TGTGCCAGCAGCTTAGGCGGGAGGGCTAGCTCTGGAAACACCATATATTTT.

The rearrangement links TRBV6-5 to TRBJ1-3; D may be TRBD1 (6 bases). The CDR3 spans 13 residues. The V end lost 11 bases, the J end lost 2 bases, and 13 bases lay between the germline ends. Germline-derived CDR1 and CDR2 are MNHEY and SVGAGI. CDR3 sequence reads: CACYQGTGNTIYF. In nucleotides, the CDR3 is TGTGCCTGCTATCAGGGGACTGGAAACACCATATATTTT.

The chain combines TRBV29-1 with TRBJ2-7; D possibly corresponds to TRBD2 (5 bases). V was pared by 7 bases and J by 5 bases, with 18 bases between. Germline assignment: CDR1 SQVTM and CDR2 ANQGSEA. The CDR3 has 13 residues. The CDR3 DNA reads as TGCAGCGCATCCGCTGTCGGGAACCACGAGCAGTACTTC. As protein: CSASAVGNHEQYF.

This chain links TRBV2 with TRBJ1-2; 8 bases align to TRBD1. Germline V gene data show CDR1 as SNHLY and CDR2 as FYNNEI. V lost 0 bases to trimming and J lost 8 bases; unmatched junction nucleotides: 14. CDR3 size: 17 residues. The chain's CDR3 is CASSEAKFLGQVKGYTF. DNA for the CDR3: TGTGCCAGCAGTGAAGCTAAATTTTTGGGACAGGTCAAAGGCTACACCTTC.

This chain joins TRBV9 and TRBJ2-1; TRBD2 matches 9 bases. Germline CDR1 reads SGDLS; CDR2 reads YYNGEE. The J segment lost 9 bases and the V segment lost 4 bases, leaving 11 bases of the junction unmatched. This CDR3 is 15 amino acids long. The chain's CDR3 is CASSFRLAVGSEQFF. In DNA form, the CDR3 reads TGTGCCAGCAGCTTCCGACTAGCGGTTGGTAGTGAGCAGTTCTTC.

The chain combines TRBV5-4 with TRBJ1-1, with D perhaps matching TRBD1 (6 bases). This CDR3 is built from 13 residues. Looked up from germline, CDR1 is SGHNT and CDR2 is YYREEE (reference sequence). Trimming shortened V by 0 bases and J by 3 bases, and 6 bases separated the two germline ends. The CDR3 loop is CASSLGTDTEAFF. The DNA of the CDR3 is TGTGCCAGCAGCTTGGGGACAGACACTGAAGCTTTCTTT.

The J gene is TRBJ2-7, the V gene TRBV9; 13 bases fit TRBD2. With V trimmed by 2 bases and J by 4 bases, 0 bases remained unmatched. CDR1 SGDLS and CDR2 YYNGEE come from the germline V gene. The length of the CDR3 is 14 residues. The CDR3: CASSVGLAGYEQYF. For the CDR3, the DNA is TGTGCCAGCAGCGTGGGACTAGCGGGGTACGAGCAGTACTTC. Combining the CDR3 with reference TRBV9 and TRBJ2-7 gives the whole variable domain DSGVTQTPKHLITATGQRVTLRCSPRSGDLSVYWYQQSLDQGLQFLIQYYNGEERAKGNILERFSAQQFPDLHSELNLSSLELGDSALYFCASSVGLAGYEQYFGPGTRLTVT.

This chain joins TRBV19 and TRBJ2-3; 7 bases are a match to TRBD1. The germline CDR1 and CDR2 sequences are LNHDA and SQIVND (reference sequence). The CDR3 loop spans 17 amino acids. The junction had 11 bases not matched to a gene; V was cut back by 5 bases and J by 0 bases. The chain's CDR3 is CASSEGQALPSTDTQYF. The CDR3 DNA reads TGTGCCAGTAGTGAAGGACAGGCTCTCCCTAGCACAGATACGCAGTATTTT.

CDR3 coding DNA: TGTGCCAGCAGCCCGGACAGGGCCAGCTCCTACGAGCAGTACGTC. This translates into CASSPDRASSYEQYV. J is TRBJ2-7 and V is TRBV11-1; 8 bases align to TRBD1. The germline V gene encodes CDR1 SGHAT and CDR2 FQDESV (reference sequence). CDR3 length equals 15 residues. V shed 5 bases and J 0 bases; nucleotides not matched to a gene: 6.